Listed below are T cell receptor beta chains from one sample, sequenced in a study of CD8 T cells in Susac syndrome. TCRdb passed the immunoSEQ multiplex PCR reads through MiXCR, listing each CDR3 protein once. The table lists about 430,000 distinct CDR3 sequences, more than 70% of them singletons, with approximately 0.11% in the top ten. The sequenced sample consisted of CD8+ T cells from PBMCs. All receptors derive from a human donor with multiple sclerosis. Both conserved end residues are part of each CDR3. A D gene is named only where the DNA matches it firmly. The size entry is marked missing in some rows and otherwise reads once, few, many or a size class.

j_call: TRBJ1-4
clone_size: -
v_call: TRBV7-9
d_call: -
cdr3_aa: CASSHSVGGIEKLFF
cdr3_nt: TGTGCCAGCAGCCACTCGGTGGGCGGAATTGAAAAACTGTTTTTT

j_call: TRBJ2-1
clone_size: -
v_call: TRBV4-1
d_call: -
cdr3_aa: CASSPRGAEYNEQFF
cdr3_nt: TGCGCCAGCAGCCCCCGTGGGGCTGAATACAATGAGCAGTTCTTC

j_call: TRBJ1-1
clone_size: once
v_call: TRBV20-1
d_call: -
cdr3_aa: CSAVQGNTEAFF
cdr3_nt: TGCAGTGCTGTACAGGGTAACACTGAAGCTTTCTTT

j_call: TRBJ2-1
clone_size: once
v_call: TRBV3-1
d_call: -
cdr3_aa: CASSASGPNEQFF
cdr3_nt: TGTGCCAGCAGCGCATCGGGGCCCAATGAGCAGTTCTTC

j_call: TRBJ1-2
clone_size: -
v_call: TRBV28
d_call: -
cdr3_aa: CASSLPHTGRGGYTF
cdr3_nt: TGTGCCAGCAGTTTACCACACACAGGGAGGGGTGGCTACACCTTC

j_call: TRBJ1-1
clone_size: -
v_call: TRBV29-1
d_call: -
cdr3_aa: CSVEDGGEDLNTEAFF
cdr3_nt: TGCAGCGTTGAAGATGGAGGCGAGGACCTAAACACTGAAGCTTTCTTT

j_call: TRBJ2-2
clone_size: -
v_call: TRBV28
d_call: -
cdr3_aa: CASSPPGGGGYTGELFF
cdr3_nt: TGTGCCAGCAGTCCCCCAGGAGGGGGAGGGTACACCGGGGAGCTGTTTTTT

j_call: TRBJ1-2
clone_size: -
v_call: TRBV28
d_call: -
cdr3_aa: CASSSPIRTATYGYTF
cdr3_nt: TGTGCCAGCAGTTCGCCAATAAGGACAGCCACCTATGGCTACACCTTC

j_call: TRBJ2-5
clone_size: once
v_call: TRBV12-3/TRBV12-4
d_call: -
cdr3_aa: CASPPSVWETQYF
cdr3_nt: TGTGCCAGCCCACCCTCAGTGTGGGAGACCCAGTACTTC

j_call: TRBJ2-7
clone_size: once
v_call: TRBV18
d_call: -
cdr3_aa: CASSPPDTAIYEQYF
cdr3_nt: TGTGCCAGCTCACCACCTGACACAGCTATCTACGAGCAGTACTTC

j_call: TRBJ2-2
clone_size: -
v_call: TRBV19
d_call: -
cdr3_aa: CASSAGTGELFF
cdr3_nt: TGTGCCAGTAGTGCCGGGACCGGGGAGCTGTTTTTT

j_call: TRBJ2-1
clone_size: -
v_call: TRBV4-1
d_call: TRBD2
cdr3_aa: CASSAIAGNLNEQFF
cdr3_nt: TGCGCCAGCAGCGCAATAGCGGGAAACCTCAATGAGCAGTTCTTC

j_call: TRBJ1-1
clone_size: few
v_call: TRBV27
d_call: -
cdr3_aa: CASSFGPDSEAFF
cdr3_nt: TGTGCCAGCAGTTTTGGTCCAGACAGCGAAGCTTTCTTT

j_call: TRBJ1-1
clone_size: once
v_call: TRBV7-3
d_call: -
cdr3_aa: CASSLNSGPNTEAFF
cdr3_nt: TGTGCCAGCAGCTTAAACAGCGGGCCGAACACTGAAGCTTTCTTT

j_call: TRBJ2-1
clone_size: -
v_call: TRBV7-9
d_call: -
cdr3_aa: CASSRFQQAEQFF
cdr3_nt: TGTGCCAGCAGCAGATTTCAGCAGGCTGAGCAGTTCTTC

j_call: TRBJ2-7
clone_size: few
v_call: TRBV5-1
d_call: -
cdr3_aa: CASSLGYGLIDEQYF
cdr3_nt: TGCGCCAGCAGCTTGGGTTATGGGTTAATCGACGAGCAGTACTTC

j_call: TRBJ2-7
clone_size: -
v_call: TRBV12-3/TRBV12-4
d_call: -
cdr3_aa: CASSSSAWGSGEQYF
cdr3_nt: TGTGCCAGCAGTTCCTCAGCGTGGGGCTCTGGCGAGCAGTACTTC

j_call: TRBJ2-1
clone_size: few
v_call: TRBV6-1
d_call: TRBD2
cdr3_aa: CASGLAGGSPNEQFF
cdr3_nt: TGTGCCAGCGGTCTAGCGGGAGGATCTCCAAATGAGCAGTTCTTC

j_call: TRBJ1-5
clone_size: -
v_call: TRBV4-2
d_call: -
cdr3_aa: CASSQYGPQPQHF
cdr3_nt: TGTGCCAGCAGCCAGTACGGACCGCAGCCCCAGCATTTT

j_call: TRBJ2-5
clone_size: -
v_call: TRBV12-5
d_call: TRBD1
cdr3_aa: CASGFQGTGQRWETQYF
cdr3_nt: TGTGCTAGTGGTTTCCAGGGGACAGGGCAGAGATGGGAGACCCAGTACTTC

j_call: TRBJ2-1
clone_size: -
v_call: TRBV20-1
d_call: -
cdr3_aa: CSAGPGAHNEQFF
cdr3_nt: TGCAGTGCTGGACCCGGGGCCCACAATGAGCAGTTCTTC

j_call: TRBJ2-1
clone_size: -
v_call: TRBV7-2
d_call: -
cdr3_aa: CASSLADGEQFF
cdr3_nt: TGTGCCAGCAGCTTAGCAGACGGCGAGCAGTTCTTC

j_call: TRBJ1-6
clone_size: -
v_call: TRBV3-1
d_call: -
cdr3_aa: CASSYDSLSSPLHF
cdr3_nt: TGTGCCAGCAGCTATGACAGTTTAAGCTCACCCCTCCACTTT

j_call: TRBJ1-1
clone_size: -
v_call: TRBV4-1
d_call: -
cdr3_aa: CASSQGQGKTEAFF
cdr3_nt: TGCGCCAGCAGCCAAGGGCAGGGAAAGACTGAAGCTTTCTTT

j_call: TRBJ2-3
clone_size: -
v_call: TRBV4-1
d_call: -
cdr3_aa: CASSLGAVLLNTQYF
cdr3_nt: TGCGCCAGCAGCCTTGGCGCGGTTCTTCTGAATACGCAGTATTTT

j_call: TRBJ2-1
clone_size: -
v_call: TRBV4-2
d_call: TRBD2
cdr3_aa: CASSQDRASGGDEQFF
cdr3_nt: TGTGCCAGCAGCCAAGATAGGGCTAGCGGGGGCGATGAGCAGTTCTTC

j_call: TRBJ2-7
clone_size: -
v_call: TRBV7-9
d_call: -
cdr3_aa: CASSPKGTGSYEQYF
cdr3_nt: TGTGCCAGCAGCCCGAAGGGGACTGGGAGCTACGAGCAGTACTTC

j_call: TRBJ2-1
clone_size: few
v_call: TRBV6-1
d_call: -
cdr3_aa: CASSPRDQSSYNEQFF
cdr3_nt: TGTGCCAGCAGCCCCCGGGACCAGAGCTCCTACAATGAGCAGTTCTTC

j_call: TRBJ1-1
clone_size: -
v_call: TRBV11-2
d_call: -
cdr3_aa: CASSLLLGTRAFF
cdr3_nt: TGTGCCAGCAGCTTATTATTGGGGACCCGGGCTTTCTTT

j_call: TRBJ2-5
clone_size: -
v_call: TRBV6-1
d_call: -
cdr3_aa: CAFRRTEETQYF
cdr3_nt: TGTGCCTTCCGCCGGACCGAGGAGACCCAGTACTTC

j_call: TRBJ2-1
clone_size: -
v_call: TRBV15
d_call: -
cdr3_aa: CATSRGVGDEQFF
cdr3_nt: TGTGCCACCAGCAGAGGGGTGGGTGATGAGCAGTTCTTC

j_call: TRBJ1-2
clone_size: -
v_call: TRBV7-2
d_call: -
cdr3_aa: CASPLRGESLNYGYTF
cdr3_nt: TGTGCCAGCCCCTTGAGGGGGGAGTCCCTCAACTATGGCTACACCTTC

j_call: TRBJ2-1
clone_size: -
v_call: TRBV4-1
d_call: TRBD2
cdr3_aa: CASSQGGGGKNEQFF
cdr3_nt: TGCGCCAGCAGCCAAGGGGGGGGAGGGAAGAATGAGCAGTTCTTC

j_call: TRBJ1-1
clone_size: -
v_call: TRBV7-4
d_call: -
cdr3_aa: CASSPARGTPTPEAFF
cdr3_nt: TGTGCCAGCAGCCCCGCGAGAGGCACCCCGACCCCTGAAGCTTTCTTT

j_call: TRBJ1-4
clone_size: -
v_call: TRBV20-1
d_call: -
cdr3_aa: CSASTGSNEKLFF
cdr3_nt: TGCAGTGCATCGACAGGCTCTAATGAAAAACTGTTTTTT

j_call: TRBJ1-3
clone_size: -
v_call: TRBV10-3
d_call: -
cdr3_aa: CAISDLGGLGNTIYF
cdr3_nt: TGTGCCATCAGTGACCTCGGGGGGCTTGGAAACACCATATATTTT

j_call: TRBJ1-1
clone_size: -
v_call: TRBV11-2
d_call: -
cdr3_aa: CASSLVPGTMNTEAFF
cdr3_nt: TGTGCCAGCAGCTTAGTTCCAGGGACCATGAACACTGAAGCTTTCTTT

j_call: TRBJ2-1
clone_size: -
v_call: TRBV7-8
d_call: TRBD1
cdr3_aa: CASSPWWTGANEQFF
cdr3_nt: TGTGCCAGCAGCCCCTGGTGGACAGGGGCTAATGAGCAGTTCTTC

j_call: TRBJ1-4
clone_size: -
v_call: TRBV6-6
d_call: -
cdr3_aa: CASRPLTATNEKLFF
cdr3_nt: TGTGCCAGCCGCCCCTTGACAGCAACTAATGAAAAACTGTTTTTT

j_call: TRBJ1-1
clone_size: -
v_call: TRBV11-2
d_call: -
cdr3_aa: CASSQPPGTEAFF
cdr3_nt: TGTGCCAGCAGCCAACCCCCTGGCACTGAAGCTTTCTTT

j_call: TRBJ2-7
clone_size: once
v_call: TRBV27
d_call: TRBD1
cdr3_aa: CASSFEGQVTPYEQYF
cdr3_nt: TGTGCCAGCAGTTTTGAGGGACAGGTGACCCCCTACGAGCAGTACTTC

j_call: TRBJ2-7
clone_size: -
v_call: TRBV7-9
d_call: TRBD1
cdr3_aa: CASSLGQGVVPYEQYF
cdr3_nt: TGTGCCAGCAGCTTAGGACAGGGGGTAGTGCCCTACGAGCAGTACTTC

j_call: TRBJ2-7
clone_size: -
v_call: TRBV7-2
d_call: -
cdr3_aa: CASSGDNSYEQYF
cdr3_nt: TGTGCCAGCAGCGGGGACAACTCCTACGAGCAGTACTTC

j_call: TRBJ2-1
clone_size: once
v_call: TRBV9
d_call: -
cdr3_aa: CASSAYSYNEQFF
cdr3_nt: TGTGCCAGCAGCGCCTATAGTTACAATGAGCAGTTCTTC

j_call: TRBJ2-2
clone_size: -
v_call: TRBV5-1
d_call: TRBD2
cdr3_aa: CASSWTSANTGELFF
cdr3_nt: TGCGCCAGCAGCTGGACTAGCGCGAACACCGGGGAGCTGTTTTTT

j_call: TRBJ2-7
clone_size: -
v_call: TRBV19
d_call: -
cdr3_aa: CASSMRSSSYEQYF
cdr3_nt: TGTGCCAGTAGTATGAGAAGTAGCTCCTACGAGCAGTACTTC

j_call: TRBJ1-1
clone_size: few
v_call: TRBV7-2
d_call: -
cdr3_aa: CASSLGETEAFF
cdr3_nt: TGTGCCAGCAGCTTGGGGGAGACTGAAGCTTTCTTT

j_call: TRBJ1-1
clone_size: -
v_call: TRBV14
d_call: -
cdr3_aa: CASSHLGGSTEAFF
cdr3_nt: TGTGCCAGCAGCCACCTGGGGGGGAGCACTGAAGCTTTCTTT

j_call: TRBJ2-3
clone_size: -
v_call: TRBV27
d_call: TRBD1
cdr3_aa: CASSFQGASTDTQYF
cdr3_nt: TGTGCCAGCAGTTTCCAGGGGGCTAGCACAGATACGCAGTATTTT

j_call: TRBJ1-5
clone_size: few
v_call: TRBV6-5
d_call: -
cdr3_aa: CASSYSMGDQPQHF
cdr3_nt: TGTGCCAGCAGTTACTCGATGGGGGATCAGCCCCAGCATTTT

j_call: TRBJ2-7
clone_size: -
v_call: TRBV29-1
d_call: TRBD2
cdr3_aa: CSVEDLLAGSYEQYF
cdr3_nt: TGCAGCGTTGAAGACCTATTAGCGGGCTCCTACGAGCAGTACTTC

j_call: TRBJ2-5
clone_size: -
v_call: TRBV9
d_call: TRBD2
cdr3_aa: CASSLREVAGSQETQYF
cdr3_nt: TGTGCCAGCAGCCTCCGGGAGGTAGCGGGTTCCCAAGAGACCCAGTACTTC

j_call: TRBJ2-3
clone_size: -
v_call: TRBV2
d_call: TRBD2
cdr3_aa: CASGGDATSGTDTQYF
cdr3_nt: TGTGCCAGCGGGGGGGATGCGACTAGCGGCACAGATACGCAGTATTTT

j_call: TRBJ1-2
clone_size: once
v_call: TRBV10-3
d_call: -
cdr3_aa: CAIPGGGDYGYTF
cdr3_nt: TGTGCCATCCCAGGTGGGGGGGACTATGGCTACACCTTC

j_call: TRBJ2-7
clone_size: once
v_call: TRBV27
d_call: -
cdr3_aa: CANHRASYEQYF
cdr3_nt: TGTGCCAACCACAGGGCCTCCTACGAGCAGTACTTC

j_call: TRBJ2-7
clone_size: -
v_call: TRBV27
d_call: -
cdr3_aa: CASIGHTYEQYF
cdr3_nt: TGTGCCAGCATAGGTCATACCTACGAGCAGTACTTC

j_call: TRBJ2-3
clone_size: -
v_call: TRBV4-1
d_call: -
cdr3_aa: CASSRTRADTQYF
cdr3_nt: TGCGCCAGCAGCCGGACTCGGGCAGATACGCAGTATTTT

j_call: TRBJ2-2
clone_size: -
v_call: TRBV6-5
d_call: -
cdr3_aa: CASSFSRYTGELFF
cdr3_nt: TGTGCCAGCAGTTTCTCCCGATACACCGGGGAGCTGTTTTTT

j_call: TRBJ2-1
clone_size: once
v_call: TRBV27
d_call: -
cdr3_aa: CASSLDRRLDPFF
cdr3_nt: TGTGCCAGCAGTTTAGATCGCCGCCTCGATCCGTTCTTC